This TCR beta chain was documented in a study of T cells in localized non-small cell lung cancer. Profiling relied on immunoSEQ multiplex PCR, and the TCRdb table lists in-frame clones only, not all of them. The table records 25,000 to 30,000 clones, 87% of them present only once. Trimming cost V 5 bases and J 1 base, with 14 bases left between them. Germline CDR1 is MDHEN and CDR2 is SYDVKM. The CDR3 extends over 16 amino acids. The material was peripheral blood, obtained before any cancer treatment. V and J are TRBV28 and TRBJ1-4; weak D call: TRBD1 (6 bases). The receptor's source is an older male donor with stage I lung adenocarcinoma. The CDR3, as DNA: TGTGCCAGCAGTGCCGGGGGCGCGGGAACTAATGAAAAACTGTTTTTT. It yields the protein CASSAGGAGTNEKLFF.